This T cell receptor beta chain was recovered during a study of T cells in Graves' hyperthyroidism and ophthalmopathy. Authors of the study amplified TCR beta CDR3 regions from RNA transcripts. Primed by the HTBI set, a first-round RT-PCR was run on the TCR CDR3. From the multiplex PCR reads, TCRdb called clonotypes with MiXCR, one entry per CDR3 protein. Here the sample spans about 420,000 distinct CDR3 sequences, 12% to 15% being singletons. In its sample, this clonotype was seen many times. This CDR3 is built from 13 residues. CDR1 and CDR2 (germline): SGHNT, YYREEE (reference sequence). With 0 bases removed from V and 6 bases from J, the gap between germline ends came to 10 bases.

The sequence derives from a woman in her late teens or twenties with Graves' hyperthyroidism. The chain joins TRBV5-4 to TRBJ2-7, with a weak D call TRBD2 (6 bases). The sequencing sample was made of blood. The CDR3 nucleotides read TGTGCCAGCAGCTTGGGCTCTAGCGCCGAGCAGTACTTC. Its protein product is CASSLGSSAEQYF.